What follows are 15 T cell receptor beta chains derived from one specimen sequenced in a study of T-cell reconstitution after alpha-beta-depleted transplantation in children. Unique molecular identifiers were incorporated when the TCRbeta library was constructed. In TCRdb, the PCR reads were re-called with MiXCR into one record per CDR3 protein. This sample has 90,000 to 100,000 distinct CDR3 sequences, with roughly a quarter found just once. Sequencing used PBMCs, obtained before TCRalphabeta/CD19-depleted stem cell transplant. The receptors stem from a boy aged 2 to 10 with acute lymphoblastic leukemia, due to receive a stem cell transplant.

DNA for the CDR3: TGTGCCAGCAGTTGGGAACCTAGCGGAGGGCCGGGCGAGCAGTACTTC. Residues: CASSWEPSGGPGEQYF. The rearrangement uses TRBV6-5 and TRBJ2-7, with TRBD2 matching 7 bases. The CDR3 runs 16 residues. J was trimmed by 6 bases and V by 4 bases; bases with no gene match: 15. Germline lookup yields CDR1 MNHEY and CDR2 SVGAGI.

The chain is built from TRBV20-1 and TRBJ2-3, with 7 bases aligning to TRBD2. J lost 9 bases, V lost 5 bases, and 20 bases had no gene match. The CDR3 spans 16 residues. Per germline, CDR1 DFQATT and CDR2 SNEGSKA (reference sequence). CDR3 loop: CSAPFASGGAAGTQYF. In DNA, the CDR3 is TGCAGTGCTCCCTTTGCTAGCGGAGGGGCAGCGGGAACGCAGTATTTT.

This clonotype has a count of ten or more. This chain connects TRBV7-2 to TRBJ2-3; D is unclear. Trimming pared 1 base from V and 4 bases from J, leaving 9 bases between. CDR3 length: 14 residues. Germline-derived CDR1 and CDR2 are SGHTA and FQGNSA. The CDR3 bases are TGTGCCAGCAGCTTAGGAAACGAGGCAGATACGCAGTATTTT. Amino acids: CASSLGNEADTQYF.

CDR3 residues: CASSLAATHQYF. For the CDR3, the DNA is TGTGCCAGCAGCTTAGCGGCGACTCATCAGTACTTC. The chain is built from TRBV7-2 and TRBJ2-7; D ambiguous. The CDR3 sequence is 12 residues long. V was clipped by 0 bases and J by 10 bases, with 10 bases between them. Germline loops: CDR1 SGHTA, CDR2 FQGNSA.

The chain combines TRBV11-2 with TRBJ2-2, with a possible D match to TRBD2 (5 bases). Germline-derived CDR1 and CDR2 are SGHAT and FQNNGV. The V end lost 8 bases, the J end lost 6 bases, and 19 bases lay between the germline ends. CDR3 size: 15 residues. The CDR3 region has the DNA TGTGCCAGCCGAGTGGCGGAGAGGGTTTCCGGGGAGCTGTTTTTT. Encoded protein: CASRVAERVSGELFF.

The chain combines TRBV14 with TRBJ1-5; the D is unclear. CDR1 SGHDN and CDR2 FVKESK come from the germline V gene. The CDR3 contains 14 residues. V was cut by 1 base and J by 6 bases, with 10 bases left in between. The CDR3 nucleotides are TGTGCCAGCAGCCAAGGAGGCCCTTTTCAGCCCCAGCATTTT. This translates into CASSQGGPFQPQHF.

This clonotype has more than one count but fewer than ten. This chain uses TRBV6-6 with TRBJ2-1, with D hard to call. The CDR3 has 13 amino acids. Trimming shortened V by 2 bases and J by 6 bases, and 8 bases separated the two germline ends. Looked up from germline, CDR1 is MNHNY and CDR2 is SVGAGI (reference sequence). Written as DNA, the CDR3 is TGTGCCAGCAGTTACCCCTGGACCAATGAGCAGTTCTTC. Amino acid sequence: CASSYPWTNEQFF.

The rearrangement uses TRBV5-4 and TRBJ1-1; no firm D call. The CDR3 spans 13 residues. Germline CDR1 is SGHNT and CDR2 is YYREEE (reference sequence). V lost 4 bases and J 3 bases, leaving 10 bases between the germline ends. In nucleotides, the CDR3 is TGTGCCAGCAGCCCGTCCGGGGACACTGAAGCTTTCTTT. Its protein product is CASSPSGDTEAFF. The complete variable domain, with remaining parts taken from reference TRBV5-4 and TRBJ1-1, reads ETGVTQSPTHLIKTRGQQVTLRCSSQSGHNTVSWYQQALGQGPQFIFQYYREEENGRGNFPPRFSGLQFPNYSSELNVNALELDDSALYLCASSPSGDTEAFFGQGTRLTVV.

This clonotype was observed many times. This chain links TRBV5-1 with TRBJ2-5, with 11 positions matching TRBD2. CDR1 and CDR2 (germline): SGHRS, YFSETQ. The ends lost 4 bases at V and 2 bases at J; junction bases unmatched: 4. The CDR3 covers 15 residues. The CDR3 nucleotides read TGCGCCAGCAGCCCGAGGACTAGCGGGCAAGAGACCCAGTACTTC. Translated, it gives CASSPRTSGQETQYF. Filled out from reference TRBV5-1 and TRBJ2-5, the complete variable domain reads KAGVTQTPRYLIKTRGQQVTLSCSPISGHRSVSWYQQTPGQGLQFLFEYFSETQRNKGNFPGRFSGRQFSNSRSEMNVSTLELGDSALYLCASSPRTSGQETQYFGPGTRLLVL.

The chain uses TRBV20-1 and TRBJ2-7; D perhaps matches TRBD2 (5 bases). The V end lost 0 bases, the J end lost 2 bases, and 14 bases lay between the germline ends. Germline V lookup: CDR1 DFQATT, CDR2 SNEGSKA (reference sequence). This CDR3 has 15 residues. CDR3 region: CSARDLRLTTYEQYF. In DNA, the CDR3 is TGCAGTGCTAGAGATCTTCGACTAACCACCTACGAGCAGTACTTC.

This clonotype was detected a few times. The germline gene is not matched at one end of the junction; a read error may be the cause. The chain employs TRBV7-9 and TRBJ2-1; D call uncertain. The CDR3 runs to 15 residues. Germline values: CDR1 SEHNR, CDR2 FQNEAQ (reference sequence). CDR3 nucleotide sequence: TGTGCCAGCAGCTTACGTCCCGAGCTGCCCTCGACTCACCTCTTC. It specifies CASSLRPELPSTHLF.

V usage is TRBV7-8 and J usage is TRBJ2-3; 7 positions match TRBD2. Germline V gene data show CDR1 as SGHVS and CDR2 as FQNEAQ. Losses at the gene ends were 1 base for V and 1 base for J; bases not matched to a gene: 14. The CDR3 extends over 19 amino acids. The CDR3 DNA reads as TGTGCCAGCAGCTTAGTGAGTGGTCGCGGGAGAGACGGCACAGATACGCAGTATTTT. Translation: CASSLVSGRGRDGTDTQYF.

The V call is TRBV5-1, the J call TRBJ1-4, with TRBD1 as a possible D gene (5 bases). The germline V gene has CDR1 SGHRS and CDR2 YFSETQ. This CDR3 is 14 amino acids long. The ends were cut back, 1 base at V and 4 bases at J, with 8 bases in the middle. The CDR3 DNA follows: TGCGCCAGCAGCTTGCAGGGCCTTAATGAAAAACTGTTTTTT. Its protein is CASSLQGLNEKLFF.

DNA of the CDR3: TGTGCCACCAGCAGCGACAGCGGAGGGGCGTGGGAGCAGTACTTC. Amino acids: CATSSDSGGAWEQYF. The chain has TRBV15 and TRBJ2-7, with D possibly being TRBD2 (6 bases). In germline, CDR1 is LNHNV, CDR2 YYDKDF (reference sequence). The V and J ends lost 3 bases and 7 bases respectively, with 19 bases between them. CDR3 size: 15 residues.

This clonotype was seen repeatedly, ten times or more. The chain couples TRBV7-2 to TRBJ2-2; D is unclear. CDR1 and CDR2 (germline): SGHTA, FQGNSA. Trimming shortened V by 2 bases and J by 3 bases, and 10 bases separated the two germline ends. CDR3 length: 15 amino acids. The chain's CDR3 is CASSLSDAYTGELFF. The CDR3 DNA is TGTGCCAGCAGCTTATCCGACGCGTACACCGGGGAGCTGTTTTTT. Filled out from reference TRBV7-2 and TRBJ2-2, the complete variable domain reads GAGVSQSPSNKVTEKGKDVELRCDPISGHTALYWYRQSLGQGLEFLIYFQGNSAPDKSGLPSDRFSAERTGGSVSTLTIQRTQQEDSAVYLCASSLSDAYTGELFFGEGSRLTVL.